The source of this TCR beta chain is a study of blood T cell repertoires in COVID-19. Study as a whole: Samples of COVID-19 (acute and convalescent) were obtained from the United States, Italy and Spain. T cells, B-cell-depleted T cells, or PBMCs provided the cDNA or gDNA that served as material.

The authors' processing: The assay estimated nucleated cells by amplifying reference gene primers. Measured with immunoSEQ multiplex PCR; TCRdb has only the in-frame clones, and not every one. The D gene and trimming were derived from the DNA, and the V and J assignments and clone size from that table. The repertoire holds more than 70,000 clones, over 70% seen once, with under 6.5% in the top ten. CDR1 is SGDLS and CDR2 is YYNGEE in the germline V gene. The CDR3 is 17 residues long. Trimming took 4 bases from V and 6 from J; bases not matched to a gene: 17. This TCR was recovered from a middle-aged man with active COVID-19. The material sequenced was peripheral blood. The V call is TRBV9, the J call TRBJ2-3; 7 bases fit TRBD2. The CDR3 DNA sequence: TGTGCCAGCAGCCCCGAGCCGGTGGGGCTAGCGGAGGATACGCAGTATTTT. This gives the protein CASSPEPVGLAEDTQYF.